This TCR beta chain is drawn from a study of T cell responses to AZD1222 COVID-19 vaccine. The study's findings and limits: The reported proportion of spike-specific TCRs targeting unmutated variant regions was nearly half.

Repertoires were generated with immunoSEQ multiplex PCR, while TCRdb's copy carries only in-frame clones and drops some. The table shows about 96,000 clones, with roughly nine tenths occurring only once. A note on this clone: Its antigen is as yet unknown.

The sequences come from peripheral blood, collected on day 0 of AZD1222 vaccination. This receptor was taken from an adult in good health.

In DNA, the CDR3 is TGTGCCAGCAGCCGAGGTCGGGACAGGGGTTCACCCCTCCACTTT. This encodes CASSRGRDRGSPLHF. J is TRBJ1-6 and V is TRBV7-6, with 10 bases that match TRBD1. The CDR3 spans 15 residues. The V segment lost 5 bases and the J segment 9 bases; nucleotides outside the gene matches: 7. From germline, CDR1 is SGHVS and CDR2 FNYEAQ.